A single sample gave rise to the 12 T cell receptor beta chains below, sequenced in a study of control samples from healthy donors and cancer patients. Generated by immunoSEQ multiplex PCR, the TCRdb table keeps only in-frame clones and is missing some. This sample has some 200,000 clones, with roughly 93% found just once. The source material was blood. These receptor sequences come from a man aged 18 to 29 in good health.

The CDR3 DNA reads as TGCGCCAGCAGCTCCTCAGGGGTCGCCCGCTCTGGGGCCAACGTCCTGACTTTC. It codes for CASSSSGVARSGANVLTF. The chain recombines TRBV5-1 with TRBJ2-6; tentatively, D is TRBD1 (6 bases). The CDR3 has 18 amino acids. The V end lost 3 bases, the J end lost 0 bases, and 16 bases lay between the germline ends. In germline, CDR1 is SGHRS, CDR2 YFSETQ.

V and J are TRBV28 and TRBJ2-3; 11 nucleotides line up with TRBD2. The junction had 2 bases not matched to a gene; V was cut back by 5 bases and J by 4 bases. The V gene's germline CDR1 is MDHEN and CDR2 SYDVKM. The CDR3 loop spans 14 amino acids. Written as DNA, the CDR3 is TGTGCCAGCAGTCCTAGCGGGGGGCCAGATACGCAGTATTTT. This sequence encodes CASSPSGGPDTQYF.

The chain joins TRBV30 to TRBJ1-6; TRBD1 matches 7 bases. V shed 2 bases, J shed 0 bases, and the junction held 10 bases outside the gene matches. Germline V lookup: CDR1 GTSNPN, CDR2 SVGIG (reference sequence). The CDR3 covers 18 residues. The CDR3 nucleotides read TGTGCCTGGAGTCCAGAGACAGGGCCTAGCTCCTATAATTCACCCCTCCACTTT. Translation gives CAWSPETGPSSYNSPLHF.

The rearrangement joins TRBV5-8 to TRBJ2-5; TRBD2 is a possible D gene (6 bases). The CDR3 contains 10 residues. The V end was cut by 4 bases, the J end by 9 bases, with 7 bases between. CDR1 is SGHTS and CDR2 is YDEGEE in the germline V gene. This CDR3 is CASSPGAQYF. The CDR3, as DNA: TGTGCCAGCAGCCCGGGGGCCCAGTACTTC.

This clone is a singleton in its sample. The V and J genes are TRBV7-9 and TRBJ2-3; the D gene is possibly TRBD1 (5 bases). This CDR3 spans 13 amino acids. V was clipped by 5 bases and J by 4 bases, with 10 bases between them. Germline CDR1 reads SEHNR; CDR2 reads FQNEAQ (reference sequence). The CDR3 here is CASSTPGPDTQYF. DNA of the CDR3: TGTGCCAGCAGCACACCAGGGCCAGATACGCAGTATTTT.

This clone was detected once. This chain links TRBV3-1 (or the pseudogene TRBV3-2) with TRBJ2-2; TRBD2 matches at 9 bases. Germline V gene sequence: CDR1 LGHDT, CDR2 YNNKEL (reference sequence). This CDR3 region has 16 residues. The V gene end was trimmed by 4 bases and the J gene end by 5 bases; junction bases not matched to a gene: 8. The CDR3 bases are TGTGCCAGCAGCCTCCCGGGTAGCGGGGGAACCGGGGAGCTGTTTTTT. Its translation: CASSLPGSGGTGELFF.

A single count supports this clone. The CDR3 spells CASSLNGGNTIYF. The CDR3 bases are TGTGCCAGCAGCTTAAATGGAGGAAACACCATATATTTT. The V call is TRBV7-8, the J call TRBJ1-3, with unresolved D. Germline V gene lookup returns CDR1 SGHVS and CDR2 FQNEAQ. Trimming removed 2 bases from V and 4 bases from J, with 6 bases in between. There are 13 residues in the CDR3.

J is TRBJ1-2 and V is TRBV7-9; tentative D call: TRBD1 (5 bases). There are 14 residues in the CDR3. Trimming removed 8 bases at V and 8 bases at J, with 21 bases between. Germline assignment: CDR1 SEHNR and CDR2 FQNEAQ (reference sequence). The DNA of the CDR3 is TGTGCCAGCCGGAACGGACATCCTGATCGGGGCTACACCTTC. Its translation is CASRNGHPDRGYTF.

The chain uses TRBV7-9 and TRBJ1-4; 10 bases agree with TRBD1. Per the germline V gene, CDR1 is SEHNR and CDR2 is FQNEAQ (reference sequence). CDR3 length: 14 amino acids. The junction had 4 bases not matched to a gene; V was cut back by 5 bases and J by 7 bases. The CDR3 loop is CASSPRDRGEKLFF. CDR3 sequence (DNA): TGTGCCAGCAGCCCCCGGGACAGGGGTGAAAAACTGTTTTTT.

V and J are TRBV5-4 and TRBJ1-2; D is undetermined. The CDR3 is made up of 12 amino acids. Germline assignment: CDR1 SGHNT and CDR2 YYREEE (reference sequence). V shed 3 bases and J shed 12 bases, with 15 bases lying between them. CDR3 protein: CASSSDGLVDTF. The CDR3 nucleotides read TGTGCCAGCAGCTCAGACGGACTGGTAGACACCTTC.

This chain connects TRBV7-9 to TRBJ2-2; 9 bases line up with TRBD1. This CDR3 contains 15 residues. Germline assignment: CDR1 SEHNR and CDR2 FQNEAQ (reference sequence). V lost 6 bases, J lost 4 bases, and 6 bases stayed unmatched. The CDR3 sequence is CASRGGQGSTGELFF. DNA of the CDR3: TGTGCCAGCAGAGGGGGACAGGGAAGCACCGGGGAGCTGTTTTTT.

This clone was seen a handful of times. The V call is TRBV20-1, the J call TRBJ2-5; D gene uncertain. Between the trimmed V and J ends, which lost 8 bases and 0 bases, there was a span of 7 bases. Per germline, CDR1 DFQATT and CDR2 SNEGSKA (reference sequence). This CDR3 comprises 11 residues. The CDR3 nucleotides are TGCAGTTATCAGGACCAAGAGACCCAGTACTTC. It yields the protein CSYQDQETQYF.